This T cell receptor beta chain emerged from a study of blood T cell repertoires in COVID-19. Study in general: Whether acute or convalescent, the COVID-19 samples came from the United States, Italy and Spain.

The CDR3 has 16 amino acids. From germline, CDR1 is MNHEY and CDR2 SMNVEV (reference sequence). Trimming removed 0 bases at V and 2 bases at J, with 14 bases between. As processed by the authors: Reference gene primer amplification in the assay estimated nucleated cell counts. The method was immunoSEQ multiplex PCR; TCRdb's version includes in-frame clones alone and lacks a portion of them. Clone size and the V and J calls come from that table; the DNA yielded D and trimming. The table lists 150,000 to 200,000 clones, more than 75% of them singletons. Patients of the Seattle cohort, enrolled during active infection, were followed longitudinally.

V gene TRBV27 combines with J gene TRBJ2-7, with D perhaps TRBD1 (5 bases). The sequence came from a person in their 70s with COVID-19, enrolled during active disease. Sequenced material: peripheral blood. The DNA of the CDR3 is TGTGCCAGCAGTTTATCGGACACCCCGGGCCCCTACGAGCAGTACTTC. As protein: CASSLSDTPGPYEQYF.